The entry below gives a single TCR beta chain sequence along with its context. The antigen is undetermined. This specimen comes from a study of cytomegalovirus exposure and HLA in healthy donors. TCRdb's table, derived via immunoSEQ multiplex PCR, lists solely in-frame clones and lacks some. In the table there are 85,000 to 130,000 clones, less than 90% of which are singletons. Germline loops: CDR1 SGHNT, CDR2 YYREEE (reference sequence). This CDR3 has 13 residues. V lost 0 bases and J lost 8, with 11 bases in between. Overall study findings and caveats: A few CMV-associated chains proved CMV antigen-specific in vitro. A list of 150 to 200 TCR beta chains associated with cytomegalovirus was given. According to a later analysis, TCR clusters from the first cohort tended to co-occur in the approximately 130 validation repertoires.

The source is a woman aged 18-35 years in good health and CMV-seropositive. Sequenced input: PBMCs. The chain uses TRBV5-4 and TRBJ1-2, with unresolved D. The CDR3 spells CASSLGLEEGYTF. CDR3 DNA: TGTGCCAGCAGCTTGGGACTCGAGGAGGGCTACACCTTC.